These 23 T cell receptor beta chains were sequenced from one sample in a study of blood T cells in healthy people across ages. A second 7 to 11 cycle PCR used barcoded and J-beta primers. TCRdb fed the 5' RACE reads into MiXCR, producing one record per CDR3 protein. The sample contains about 810,000 distinct CDR3 sequences, around 34% of which appear only once. Sequencing input: blood. These receptors originate from a man aged 18 to 30 in good health.

For this clonotype: At one end, the junction sequence differs from germline, possibly due to a read error. V is TRBV10-3 and J is TRBJ1-1, with 9 bases fitting TRBD1. The CDR3 contains 16 residues. Germline V gene data show CDR1 as ENHRY and CDR2 as SYGVKD. CDR3 nucleotide sequence: TGTGCCGTCAGTCACCCCGAGACAGGGGGGGACACTGAAGCTTTCTTT. This translates into CAVSHPETGGDTEAFF.

The genes are TRBV7-3 and TRBJ2-3; TRBD2 might be the D (5 bases). This CDR3 is 16 amino acids long. Trimming removed 5 bases from V and 2 bases from J, with 17 bases in between. Germline-derived CDR1 and CDR2 are SGHTA and FQGTGA. The CDR3 nucleotides read TGTGCCAGCAGCCCTGCCGCTAGCCCCGACACAGATACGCAGTATTTT. Amino acid sequence: CASSPAASPDTDTQYF.

This clonotype was seen many times. In DNA form, the CDR3 reads TGCAGTGCTAGAGATACGGTCACAGATACGCAGTATTTT. Translated: CSARDTVTDTQYF. The chain recombines TRBV20-1 with TRBJ2-3; no clear D gene. The CDR3 has 13 amino acids. CDR1 and CDR2 (germline): DFQATT, SNEGSKA (reference sequence). The germline V and J ends were trimmed by 0 bases and 2 bases, with 6 bases remaining between them.

This clonotype was observed once. This rearrangement joins TRBV20-1 to TRBJ1-1, with D tentatively TRBD1 (6 bases). Trimming took off 0 bases at V and 1 base at J, with 18 bases between the two ends. The CDR3 is 17 residues long. CDR1 DFQATT and CDR2 SNEGSKA come from the germline V gene (reference sequence). In nucleotides, the CDR3 is TGCAGTGCTAGAGATCGAAAAGGGGGGACCCCGAACACTGAAGCTTTCTTT. Translating gives CSARDRKGGTPNTEAFF.

V is TRBV3-1 and J is TRBJ2-1; TRBD2 matches 8 bases. This CDR3 has 16 residues. Germline trimming cut 3 bases from V and 8 bases from J; bases unmatched to any gene: 12. Germline V gene data show CDR1 as LGHDT and CDR2 as YNNKEL (reference sequence). The CDR3 bases are TGTGCCAGCAGCCACCTCCTGGGCGGGGGGAAGGATGAGCAGTTCTTC. It translates to CASSHLLGGGKDEQFF.

This clonotype was found many times. This chain links TRBV5-1 with TRBJ2-1; 7 nucleotides match TRBD2. Germline values: CDR1 SGHRS, CDR2 YFSETQ. Trimming took 2 bases from V and 5 from J; bases not matched to a gene: 4. The CDR3 totals 14 residues. This CDR3 reads CASSFSRGDNEQFF. CDR3 DNA sequence: TGCGCCAGCAGCTTTTCACGGGGGGACAATGAGCAGTTCTTC.

This clonotype was observed a single time. The chain links TRBV18 to TRBJ2-1; D tentatively fits TRBD1 or TRBD2 (5 bases each). CDR1 and CDR2 (germline): KGHSH, LQKENI. The V gene lost 8 bases and the J gene lost 5 bases, with 13 bases spanning the gap. There are 13 residues in the CDR3. CDR3 loop: CASAQGTNNEQFF. CDR3 DNA: TGTGCCAGCGCACAAGGGACGAACAATGAGCAGTTCTTC. Full variable domain (rest looked up from reference TRBV18 and TRBJ2-1): NAGVMQNPRHLVRRRGQEARLRCSPMKGHSHVYWYRQLPEEGLKFMVYLQKENIIDESGMPKERFSAEFPKEGPSILRIQQVVRGDSAAYFCASAQGTNNEQFFGPGTRLTVL.

J is TRBJ1-1 and V is TRBV4-3; perhaps TRBD1 as D (6 bases). V lost 2 bases and J 4 bases, leaving 23 bases between the germline ends. This CDR3 is built from 18 residues. Germline loops: CDR1 LGHNA, CDR2 YSLEER. The CDR3 loop reads CASSQLPRGYRGTTEAFF. DNA of the CDR3: TGCGCCAGCAGCCAACTACCTCGAGGCTATAGGGGGACCACTGAAGCTTTCTTT.

In this sample, this clonotype turned up a few times. The chain recombines TRBV7-3 with TRBJ1-1; 8 nucleotides match TRBD1. Germline assignment: CDR1 SGHTA and CDR2 FQGTGA. The CDR3 is made up of 14 amino acids. Trimming took 5 bases from V and 3 from J; bases not matched to a gene: 5. DNA for the CDR3: TGTGCCAGCAGCCTGACAGGGGCGGACACTGAAGCTTTCTTT. The encoded protein is CASSLTGADTEAFF.

CDR3 coding DNA: TGTGCCAGCATCTCCCAGGGGCATGGCTACACCTTC. Its protein product is CASISQGHGYTF. The chain combines TRBV5-6 with TRBJ1-2; D perhaps matches TRBD1 (6 bases). With 6 bases removed from V and 6 bases from J, the gap between germline ends came to 12 bases. This CDR3 is built from 12 residues. In germline, CDR1 is SGHDT, CDR2 YYEEEE.

This rearrangement joins TRBV4-3 to TRBJ2-5; D tentatively reads TRBD1 or TRBD2 (5 bases each). The DNA matches TRBJ2-7 better at its end, which makes the J call doubtful. Germline loops: CDR1 LGHNA, CDR2 YSLEER. There are 14 residues in the CDR3. CDR3 sequence reads: CASSQDPGAHEQYF. In nucleotides, the CDR3 is TGCGCCAGCAGCCAAGATCCCGGGGCCCACGAGCAGTACTTC.

The rearrangement joins TRBV10-3 to TRBJ1-5; D call uncertain. The germline gives CDR1 ENHRY, CDR2 SYGVKD. V shed 6 bases and J shed 5 bases, with 17 bases lying between them. The CDR3 is 15 amino acids. The CDR3 spells CAISEVGGGDQPQHF. The DNA of the CDR3 is TGTGCCATCAGCGAGGTGGGCGGAGGAGATCAGCCCCAGCATTTT.

J is TRBJ1-2 and V is TRBV21-1; the table assigns TRBD1, which was not confirmed against the DNA. TRBV21-1 is a known pseudogene. The CDR3 has 13 residues. This CDR3 reads CASTHRDGYGYTF. The DNA of the CDR3 is TGTGCCAGCACTCACCGGGACGGATATGGCTACACCTTC.

This clonotype has only a few counts. Here the CDR3 reads CASSPGIPTDTQYF. In nucleotides, the CDR3 is TGTGCCAGCAGCCCCGGGATTCCCACAGATACGCAGTATTTT. The V call is TRBV28, the J call TRBJ2-3; D is possibly TRBD2 (5 bases). V lost 6 bases, J lost 2 bases, and 12 bases lay in between. The CDR3 has 14 amino acids. Germline values: CDR1 MDHEN, CDR2 SYDVKM.

This clonotype was seen a few times. The chain combines TRBV5-5 with TRBJ1-1; D is unresolved. CDR1 is SGHKS, CDR2 YYEKEE, per germline (reference sequence). The CDR3 length is 14 residues. Trimming took 1 base from V and 4 from J, leaving 11 bases between them. The CDR3 bases are TGTGCCAGCAGCTTGAACCTCGGGCCCACTGAAGCTTTCTTT. It translates to CASSLNLGPTEAFF.

DNA of the CDR3: TGTGCCAGCAGCTTCGCCGACGGTGACTCTGGGGCCAACGTCCTGACTTTC. This translates into CASSFADGDSGANVLTF. The gene calls are TRBV7-6 and TRBJ2-6; no definite D call. Germline-derived CDR1 and CDR2 are SGHVS and FNYEAQ. Trimming removed 3 bases at V and 0 bases at J, with 12 bases between. The CDR3 totals 17 residues. The whole variable domain, filled in from reference TRBV7-6 and TRBJ2-6, reads GAGVSQSPRYKVTKRGQDVALRCDPISGHVSLYWYRQALGQGPEFLTYFNYEAQQDKSGLPNDRFSAERPEGSISTLTIQRTEQRDSAMYRCASSFADGDSGANVLTFGAGSRLTVL.

The genes are TRBV7-9 and TRBJ1-3; weak D call: TRBD1 (5 bases). The CDR3 sequence is 16 residues long. Trimming took 10 bases from V and 2 from J, leaving 21 bases between them. Germline CDR1 reads SEHNR; CDR2 reads FQNEAQ (reference sequence). Here the CDR3 DNA reads TGTGCCACCAGACCAGCGAGCAGGGCTGCTGGAAACACCATATATTTT. This codes for CATRPASRAAGNTIYF.

The chain couples TRBV20-1 to TRBJ1-1, with a tentative D call TRBD1 (6 bases). This CDR3 is built from 14 residues. The V end was cut by 1 base, the J end by 5 bases, with 14 bases between. Per germline, CDR1 DFQATT and CDR2 SNEGSKA (reference sequence). CDR3 loop: CSARGNNQGTEAFF. DNA for the CDR3: TGCAGTGCTAGAGGTAATAATCAGGGGACTGAAGCTTTCTTT.

The chain employs TRBV4-3 and TRBJ2-7; the D gene is possibly TRBD1 (6 bases). Germline V lookup: CDR1 LGHNA, CDR2 YSLEER. The CDR3 is made up of 15 amino acids. V gave up 3 bases and J gave up 3 bases, with 15 bases separating them. The CDR3 DNA is TGCGCCAGCAGCCAGGGACATGGGGTTTACTACGAGCAGTACTTC. This codes for CASSQGHGVYYEQYF.

This clonotype was observed a single time. The chain combines TRBV7-9 with TRBJ1-5, with D maybe TRBD1 (6 bases). V was clipped by 4 bases and J by 5 bases, with 15 bases between them. This CDR3 is 15 amino acids long. From germline, CDR1 is SEHNR and CDR2 FQNEAQ (reference sequence). CDR3 amino acids: CASSSATGSHQPQHF. The DNA of the CDR3 is TGTGCCAGCAGCTCTGCGACAGGAAGCCATCAGCCCCAGCATTTT.

This clonotype appeared a few times. The V gene is TRBV2, the J gene TRBJ2-3, with no clear D. Trimming took 1 base from V and 4 from J, leaving 6 bases between them. The CDR3 sequence is 13 residues long. CDR1 and CDR2 from the germline V gene are SNHLY and FYNNEI. This CDR3 reads CASSEGQADTQYF. CDR3 sequence (DNA): TGTGCCAGCAGTGAAGGTCAGGCAGATACGCAGTATTTT. The full variable domain, with the rest looked up from reference TRBV2 and TRBJ2-3, is EPEVTQTPSHQVTQMGQEVILRCVPISNHLYFYWYRQILGQKVEFLVSFYNNEISEKSEIFDDQFSVERPDGSNFTLKIRSTKLEDSAMYFCASSEGQADTQYFGPGTRLTVL.

The chain is built from TRBV28 and TRBJ1-6; 7 bases line up with TRBD1. This CDR3 comprises 18 residues. Germline V gene lookup returns CDR1 MDHEN and CDR2 SYDVKM. V was pared by 6 bases and J by 10 bases, with 21 bases of the junction left unmatched. This chain's CDR3 is CASSLTGRGGFLKSPLHF. The DNA for the CDR3 is TGTGCCAGCAGCCTGACAGGGAGAGGGGGTTTCCTCAAGTCACCCCTCCACTTT. The variable domain in full, completed from reference TRBV28 and TRBJ1-6, reads DVKVTQSSRYLVKRTGEKVFLECVQDMDHENMFWYRQDPGLGLRLIYFSYDVKMKEKGDIPEGYSVSREKKERFSLILESASTNQTSMYLCASSLTGRGGFLKSPLHFGNGTRLTVT.

As for this clonotype: A much larger clone lies a single base off, so this may be a read error. V and J are TRBV5-1 and TRBJ2-5; no clear D. Deletions cut 1 base from V and 12 bases from J, with 19 bases between. The CDR3 sequence is 14 residues long. Germline V lookup: CDR1 SGHRS, CDR2 YFSETQ. Here the CDR3 DNA reads TGCGCCAGCAGCTTGCTCGTCGCAACATGGGAAAAGTACTTC. It is translated as CASSLLVATWEKYF.